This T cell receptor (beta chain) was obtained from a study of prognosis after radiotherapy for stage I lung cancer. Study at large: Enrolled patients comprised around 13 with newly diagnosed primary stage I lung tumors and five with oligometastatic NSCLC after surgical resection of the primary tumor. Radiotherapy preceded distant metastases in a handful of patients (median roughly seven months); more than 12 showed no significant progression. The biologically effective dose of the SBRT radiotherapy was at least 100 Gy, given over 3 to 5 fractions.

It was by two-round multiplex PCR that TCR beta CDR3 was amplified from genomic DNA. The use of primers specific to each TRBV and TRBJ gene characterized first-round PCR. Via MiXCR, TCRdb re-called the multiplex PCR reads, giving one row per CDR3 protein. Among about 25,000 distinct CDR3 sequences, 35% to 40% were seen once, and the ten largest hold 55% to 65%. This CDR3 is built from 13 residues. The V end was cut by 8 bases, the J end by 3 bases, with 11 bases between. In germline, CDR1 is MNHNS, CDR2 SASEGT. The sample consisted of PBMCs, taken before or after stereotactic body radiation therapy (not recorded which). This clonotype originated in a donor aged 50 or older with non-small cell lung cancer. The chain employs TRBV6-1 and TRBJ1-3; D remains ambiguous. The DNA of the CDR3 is TGTGCCAGCGCCGCAGTTGTTGGAAACACCATATATTTT. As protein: CASAAVVGNTIYF.